Presented here are 8 T cell receptor beta chains from one specimen sequenced in a study of blood T cell repertoires in COVID-19. The data were produced by immunoSEQ multiplex PCR, yet TCRdb's version contains in-frame clones alone and is incomplete. The sample shows around 110,000 clones, about four fifths of them seen only once. Sequenced material: peripheral blood. The origin of the receptors is a man aged 55 to 70 with active or convalescent COVID-19.

This chain connects TRBV25-1 to TRBJ2-7; 8 nucleotides align to TRBD1. Germline trimming cut 7 bases from V and 2 bases from J; bases unmatched to any gene: 7. The CDR3 extends over 14 amino acids. Germline assignment: CDR1 MGHDK and CDR2 SYGVNS. CDR3 amino acids: CASTRQGSTYEQYF. In DNA form, the CDR3 reads TGTGCCAGCACGCGACAGGGGTCAACCTACGAGCAGTACTTC.

CDR3 in DNA: TGTGCCAGCAGGGGGCACGGGAGAGGCGAGACCCAGTACTTC. This sequence encodes CASRGHGRGETQYF. This rearrangement joins TRBV25-1 to TRBJ2-5, with D possibly matching TRBD2 (6 bases). CDR3 length: 14 residues. With 6 bases removed from V and 5 bases from J, the gap between germline ends came to 16 bases. The germline CDR1 and CDR2 sequences are MGHDK and SYGVNS.

The V call is TRBV28, the J call TRBJ1-4, with 10 bases fitting TRBD1. Germline assignment: CDR1 MDHEN and CDR2 SYDVKM. The CDR3 sequence is 14 residues long. V was clipped by 7 bases and J by 8 bases; unmatched bases: 7. This CDR3 reads CASTATGGLEKLFF. The CDR3 bases are TGTGCCAGCACCGCGACAGGGGGCTTGGAAAAACTGTTTTTT.

This clone was detected once. The chain is built from TRBV19 and TRBJ1-3; D not certain. V gave up 10 bases and J gave up 2 bases, with 12 bases separating them. The CDR3 spans 13 residues. From germline, CDR1 is LNHDA and CDR2 SQIVND (reference sequence). Here the CDR3 DNA reads TGTGCCACCTATCAGGATACTGGAAACACCATATATTTT. It yields the protein CATYQDTGNTIYF.

V is TRBV9 and J is TRBJ1-2; D is unclear. Germline CDR1 reads SGDLS; CDR2 reads YYNGEE. This CDR3 spans 15 amino acids. V dropped 4 bases and J dropped 2 bases, with 15 bases sitting between them. CDR3 DNA sequence: TGTGCCAGCAGCCTATCTACCGCGGGAAACTATGGCTACACCTTC. It codes for CASSLSTAGNYGYTF.

CDR3 bases: TGTGCCAGCAGTGTGGACAGAGAGACCCAGTACTTC. Translated: CASSVDRETQYF. V and J are TRBV6-2 or TRBV6-3 and TRBJ2-5, with a possible D match to TRBD1 (6 bases). The CDR3 is made up of 12 amino acids. V gave up 5 bases and J gave up 4 bases, with 8 bases separating them. The V gene's germline CDR1 is MNHEY and CDR2 SVGEGT.

This clone was counted a few times. The V gene is TRBV9, the J gene TRBJ2-5, with D possibly being TRBD2 (6 bases). V dropped 3 bases and J dropped 5 bases, with 23 bases sitting between them. This CDR3 spans 17 amino acids. Germline loops: CDR1 SGDLS, CDR2 YYNGEE. CDR3 protein: CASSGGWDSPSMETQYF. CDR3 coding DNA: TGTGCCAGCAGCGGAGGCTGGGACTCCCCAAGCATGGAGACCCAGTACTTC.

This clone was seen just once. The same CDR3 is also encoded by other DNA sequences in this sample. J is TRBJ1-3 and V is TRBV5-1, with D tentatively TRBD1 (5 bases). The V gene's germline CDR1 is SGHRS and CDR2 YFSETQ. V was clipped by 4 bases and J by 2 bases, with 16 bases between them. There are 16 residues in the CDR3. CDR3 region: CASSLRGGPPGNTIYF. In DNA form, the CDR3 reads TGCGCCAGCAGCCTGCGGGGCGGCCCGCCTGGAAACACCATATATTTT.